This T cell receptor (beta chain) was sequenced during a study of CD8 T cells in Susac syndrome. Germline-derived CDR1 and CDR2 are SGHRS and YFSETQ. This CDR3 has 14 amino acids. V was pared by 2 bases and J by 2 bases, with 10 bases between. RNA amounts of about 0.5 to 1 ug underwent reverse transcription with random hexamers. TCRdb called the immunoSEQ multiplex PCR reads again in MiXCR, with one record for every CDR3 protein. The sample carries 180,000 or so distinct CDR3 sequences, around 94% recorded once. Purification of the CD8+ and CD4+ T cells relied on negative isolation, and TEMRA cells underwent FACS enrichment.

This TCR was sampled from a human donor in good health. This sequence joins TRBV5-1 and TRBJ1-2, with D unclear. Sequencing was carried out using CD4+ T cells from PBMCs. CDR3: CASSFDGRNYGYTF. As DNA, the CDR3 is TGCGCCAGCAGCTTTGACGGCAGAAACTATGGCTACACCTTC.